These 21 T cell receptor beta chains were sequenced from one sample in a study of CD8 T cells in ankylosing spondylitis. TCRdb itself ran the 5' RACE reads through MiXCR, one entry per CDR3 protein. Of about 90,000 distinct CDR3 sequences listed, about 8.3% are singletons. Antigens for these TCRs are unknown. Regarding the study as a whole: Seemingly distinctive of ankylosing spondylitis blood was a TCR beta motif formed by eight highly homologous variants.

The specimen was blood, either unsorted or a sorted T cell fraction (not recorded which). The receptor set was obtained from a male donor with ankylosing spondylitis.

The rearrangement uses TRBV15 and TRBJ2-7, with TRBD1 identical over 10 bases. V lost 1 base, J lost 4 bases, and 7 bases stayed unmatched. Germline CDR1 reads LNHNV; CDR2 reads YYDKDF (reference sequence). The CDR3 extends over 16 amino acids. The CDR3 loop is CATSRAPGQGWYEQYV. Written as DNA, the CDR3 is TGTGCCACCAGCAGAGCTCCGGGACAGGGGTGGTACGAGCAGTACGTC.

This clonotype was detected many times. The J gene is TRBJ2-2, the V gene TRBV5-1, with D possibly TRBD2 on 6 matching bases. Germline V lookup: CDR1 SGHRS, CDR2 YFSETQ. V lost 0 bases to trimming and J lost 3 bases, with 15 bases between them. CDR3 length: 17 amino acids. CDR3 sequence (DNA): TGCGCCAGCAGCTTGGAGGGAGCTACTAGCTACACCGGGGAGCTGTTTTTT. Protein sequence: CASSLEGATSYTGELFF.

This clonotype turned up a few times. The rearrangement joins TRBV27 to TRBJ2-7; maybe TRBD2 (5 bases). The V gene's germline CDR1 is MNHEY and CDR2 SMNVEV (reference sequence). Between the trimmed V and J ends, which lost 6 bases and 4 bases, there was a span of 13 bases. The CDR3 length is 13 residues. CDR3 protein: CASREGAIYEQYF. The CDR3 region has the DNA TGTGCCAGCAGAGAGGGAGCCATATACGAGCAGTACTTC.

This clonotype was counted only a few times. This chain joins TRBV21-1 and TRBJ2-2. TRBV21-1 is deemed a pseudogene. This CDR3 region has 18 residues. The CDR3 DNA follows: TGTGCCAGCAGCAAAGCGCTTTATGGTCGGAAGAACACCGGGGAGCTGTTTTTT. It is translated as CASSKALYGRKNTGELFF.

Ten or more counts support this clonotype. The genes are TRBV20-1 and TRBJ2-1, with TRBD2 matching 8 bases. V shed 5 bases and J 0 bases; nucleotides not matched to a gene: 6. Germline loops: CDR1 DFQATT, CDR2 SNEGSKA (reference sequence). The length of the CDR3 is 15 residues. Here the CDR3 reads CSAETGTSSYNEQFF. The CDR3 DNA follows: TGCAGTGCTGAAACCGGGACTAGCTCCTACAATGAGCAGTTCTTC.

This clonotype was seen many times. The chain couples TRBV11-2 to TRBJ2-7; the D is unclear. Trimming shortened V by 0 bases and J by 4 bases, and 4 bases separated the two germline ends. Germline CDR1 is SGHAT and CDR2 is FQNNGV. CDR3 length equals 12 residues. CDR3 sequence: CASSLESYEQYF. The DNA for the CDR3 is TGTGCCAGCAGCTTAGAGAGTTACGAGCAGTACTTC.

This clonotype was seen ten or more times. The rearrangement joins TRBV12-3 or TRBV12-4 to TRBJ2-5; the D is unclear. The CDR3 sequence is 14 residues long. V gave up 3 bases and J gave up 10 bases, with 18 bases separating them. CDR3 coding DNA: TGTGCCAGCAGTTTTAAGGGCACCCTGGTGGGCCAGTACTTC. This codes for CASSFKGTLVGQYF.

This clonotype appeared a few times. The chain uses TRBV24-1 and TRBJ2-7; 11 nucleotides line up with TRBD1. J was trimmed by 1 base and V by 0 bases; bases with no gene match: 1. Per germline, CDR1 KGHDR and CDR2 SFDVKD. CDR3 length: 16 amino acids. CDR3 in amino acids: CATSDLGTGGSYEQYF. Here the CDR3 DNA reads TGTGCCACCAGTGATTTGGGGACAGGGGGATCCTACGAGCAGTACTTC.

This clonotype came up many times. The J gene is TRBJ2-1, the V gene TRBV7-9; D is uncertain. The CDR3 length is 16 residues. Trimming removed 1 base from V and 2 bases from J, with 12 bases in between. The germline gives CDR1 SEHNR, CDR2 FQNEAQ (reference sequence). Here the CDR3 reads CASSLEGTRPYNEQFF. DNA for the CDR3: TGTGCCAGCAGCTTAGAGGGTACTCGCCCCTACAATGAGCAGTTCTTC.

This clonotype showed up many times. The chain joins TRBV6-2 or TRBV6-3 to TRBJ1-6, with 7 positions matching TRBD1. Germline loops: CDR1 MNHEY, CDR2 SVGEGT. Trimming at V came to 5 bases and at J to 7 bases, leaving 5 bases not matched to a gene. The CDR3 is 14 amino acids. The CDR3 loop reads CASSLPGQNSPLHF. For the CDR3, the DNA is TGTGCCAGCAGTCTTCCGGGACAGAATTCACCCCTCCACTTT.

This clonotype occurred many times. The rearrangement links TRBV2 to TRBJ1-6, with 7 nucleotides matching TRBD1. Trimming cost V 3 bases and J 5 bases; bases outside gene matches: 4. Germline lookup yields CDR1 SNHLY and CDR2 FYNNEI. The CDR3 consists of 15 residues. CDR3 nucleotides: TGTGCCAGCAGTGACTCAGGGGGTCATAATTCACCCCTCCACTTT. Protein sequence: CASSDSGGHNSPLHF.

This clonotype has ten or more counts. This sequence joins TRBV20-1 and TRBJ2-7; D is ambiguous. Per the germline V gene, CDR1 is DFQATT and CDR2 is SNEGSKA (reference sequence). CDR3 size: 12 residues. The V gene lost 6 bases and the J gene lost 9 bases, with 18 bases spanning the gap. In nucleotides, the CDR3 is TGCAGTGCAGGCAACCGAAGTGGCGGGCAGTACTTC. Encoded protein: CSAGNRSGGQYF.

This clonotype was observed a handful of times. The CDR3 region is CASSSMGSNQPQHF. In nucleotides, the CDR3 is TGTGCCAGCAGTTCGATGGGTAGCAATCAGCCCCAGCATTTT. The J gene is TRBJ1-5, the V gene TRBV6-5; D uncertain. Germline lookup yields CDR1 MNHEY and CDR2 SVGAGI. CDR3 length: 14 residues. The V end lost 4 bases, the J end lost 0 bases, and 7 bases lay between the germline ends.

This clonotype was picked up a small number of times. The chain has TRBV2 and TRBJ2-7; D is possibly TRBD1 (8 bases). V lost 10 bases and J lost 3, with 16 bases in between. CDR3 length: 13 amino acids. Per germline, CDR1 SNHLY and CDR2 FYNNEI. DNA for the CDR3: TGTGCCATCACACAGGGGGGGGACTACGAGCAGTACGTC. Amino acids: CAITQGGDYEQYV.

This clonotype was found a few times. The V and J genes are TRBV12-3 or TRBV12-4 and TRBJ1-2; D is unclear. The CDR3 loop spans 13 amino acids. V was trimmed by 3 bases and J by 4 bases, leaving 9 bases between them. The DNA of the CDR3 is TGTGCCAGCAGTTTTAGTGTTCCCTATGGCTACACCTTC. Amino acids: CASSFSVPYGYTF.

The genes are TRBV7-6 and TRBJ2-3, with TRBD2 matching over 10 bases. Germline V CDR1 and CDR2: SGHVS, FNYEAQ. The ends lost 1 base at V and 14 bases at J; junction bases unmatched: 6. The CDR3 length is 13 residues. CDR3 sequence: CASSLGLAGELYF. The DNA of the CDR3 is TGTGCCAGCAGCTTAGGGCTAGCGGGAGAGTTGTATTTT.

Ten or more counts support this clonotype. The chain couples TRBV4-1 to TRBJ2-1, with TRBD2 identical over 7 bases. This CDR3 is built from 14 residues. J lost 9 bases, V lost 3 bases, and 8 bases had no gene match. Germline assignment: CDR1 MGHRA and CDR2 YSYEKL. The CDR3 is CASSHPGLVTEQFF. CDR3 DNA: TGCGCCAGCAGCCATCCAGGACTAGTCACTGAGCAGTTCTTC.

This clonotype was recorded a few times. The rearrangement joins TRBV11-2 to TRBJ2-7; 10 nucleotides line up with TRBD1. This CDR3 has 14 amino acids. CDR1 SGHAT and CDR2 FQNNGV come from the germline V gene. The J segment lost 3 bases and the V segment lost 8 bases, leaving 7 bases of the junction unmatched. CDR3 residues: CASVGGTGVYEQYF. CDR3 nucleotide sequence: TGTGCCAGCGTCGGAGGGACAGGGGTCTACGAGCAGTACTTC. The full variable domain, its missing parts supplied by reference TRBV11-2 and TRBJ2-7, is EAGVAQSPRYKIIEKRQSVAFWCNPISGHATLYWYQQILGQGPKLLIQFQNNGVVDDSQLPKDRFSAERLKGVDSTLKIQPAKLEDSAVYLCASVGGTGVYEQYFGPGTRLTVT.

In this sample, this clonotype turned up many times. The chain uses TRBV2 and TRBJ2-1, with 7 bases identical to TRBD2. V lost 10 bases and J lost 8; bases outside the gene matches: 17. CDR1 SNHLY and CDR2 FYNNEI come from the germline V gene. This CDR3 comprises 15 residues. CDR3: CAIVPPLAALYEQFF. The CDR3 DNA reads TGTGCCATTGTTCCACCCCTAGCGGCCCTCTATGAGCAGTTCTTC.

This clonotype was seen repeatedly, ten times or more. This chain uses TRBV24-1 with TRBJ2-1; the match to TRBD2 covers 7 bases. Losses at the gene ends were 7 bases for V and 5 bases for J; bases not matched to a gene: 1. CDR1 is KGHDR and CDR2 is SFDVKD in the germline V gene. CDR3 length: 12 residues. The CDR3 nucleotides read TGTGCCACCAGAGGACTAGACAATGAGCAGTTCTTC. It is translated as CATRGLDNEQFF.

A few counts support this clonotype. The chain links TRBV15 to TRBJ2-7, with D tentatively TRBD2 (5 bases). The CDR3 contains 14 residues. V lost 3 bases and J lost 3, with 12 bases in between. Germline lookup yields CDR1 LNHNV and CDR2 YYDKDF (reference sequence). The CDR3 region has the DNA TGTGCCACCAGCAGTTCGGGGTCCTTCTACGAGCAGTACTTC. It translates to CATSSSGSFYEQYF.